The 10 T cell receptor beta chains below all came from one sample that was sequenced in a study of cytomegalovirus exposure and HLA in healthy donors (TCRdb year 2017). Receptors were amplified or captured by the immunoSEQ multiplex PCR assay. The multiplex PCR relied on a mix of 60 forward primers for TCR Vbeta segments and 13 reverse primers for TCR Jbeta segments. Not all clones reach the TCRdb copy of this immuneACCESS table, which keeps in-frame sequences only. Checked studies attribute under half of the gap to unresolved V genes and leave the rest unexplained. Present in this sample are around 150,000 clones, 63% of which were seen just once. The ten largest clonotypes hold approximately 6.5% of the sample. Source material: PBMCs. These receptors were obtained from a woman aged 55-69 years in good health and CMV-seropositive.

The DNA for the CDR3 is TGTGCCAGCAGCCTAACAGACTACAGCACAGATACGCAGTATTTT. Protein product: CASSLTDYSTDTQYF. The chain links TRBV6-1 to TRBJ2-3; TRBD2 might be the D (5 bases). Trimming pared 6 bases from V and 0 bases from J, leaving 13 bases between. Germline loops: CDR1 MNHNS, CDR2 SASEGT. The CDR3 contains 15 residues.

The chain joins TRBV15 to TRBJ1-1; D gene ambiguous. Germline loops: CDR1 LNHNV, CDR2 YYDKDF (reference sequence). CDR3 length: 13 amino acids. Trimming left V 0 bases short and J 6 bases short, with 8 bases between. CDR3 nucleotides: TGTGCCACCAGCAGAGACAGAGGGTCTGAAGCTTTCTTT. Its protein product is CATSRDRGSEAFF.

Regarding this clone: Other DNA sequences in this sample translate to the same CDR3. The V call is TRBV28, the J call TRBJ2-2; 11 bases are shared with TRBD2. The CDR3 spans 14 residues. Trimming at V came to 6 bases and at J to 4 bases, leaving 1 base not matched to a gene. The V gene's germline CDR1 is MDHEN and CDR2 SYDVKM. CDR3 amino acids: CASRLAGGTGELFF. CDR3 DNA sequence: TGTGCCAGCAGGCTAGCGGGAGGCACCGGGGAGCTGTTTTTT.

This rearrangement joins TRBV10-3 to TRBJ2-2; weak D call: TRBD1 (5 bases). V was trimmed by 7 bases and J by 6 bases, leaving 15 bases between them. The CDR3 runs to 14 residues. CDR1 is ENHRY, CDR2 SYGVKD, per germline. For the CDR3, the DNA is TGTGCCATCACCATAAGTGGGGCCGCCGGGGAGCTGTTTTTT. It translates to CAITISGAAGELFF.

This clone was seen only once. In DNA, the CDR3 is TGTGCCAGTAGTATCCGGGGGGGAAGGACTGAAGCTTTCTTT. Amino acids: CASSIRGGRTEAFF. The V call is TRBV19, the J call TRBJ1-1; perhaps TRBD1 as D (5 bases). CDR1 LNHDA and CDR2 SQIVND come from the germline V gene (reference sequence). V lost 3 bases, J lost 5 bases, and 13 bases lay in between. This CDR3 is built from 14 residues.

This clone was recorded at least ten times. V is TRBV4-3 and J is TRBJ2-2; TRBD2 might be the D (6 bases). CDR1 and CDR2 from the germline V gene are LGHNA and YSLEER. This CDR3 has 18 amino acids. The V end was cut by 4 bases, the J end by 2 bases, with 20 bases between. CDR3 residues: CASSLPGEASSNTGELFF. The DNA of the CDR3 is TGCGCCAGCAGCCTCCCCGGGGAGGCTAGCTCTAACACCGGGGAGCTGTTTTTT.

This clone was detected a few times. This chain links TRBV28 with TRBJ2-7, with 11 bases fitting TRBD2. The V gene end was trimmed by 4 bases and the J gene end by 2 bases; junction bases not matched to a gene: 4. The CDR3 contains 15 residues. Germline CDR1 MDHEN, CDR2 SYDVKM. The CDR3 DNA is TGTGCCAGCAGTTCTAGCGGGAGGACCCCCTACGAGCAGTACTTC. Translation: CASSSSGRTPYEQYF.

This chain joins TRBV2 and TRBJ2-3; 7 nucleotides agree with TRBD1. Germline CDR1 is SNHLY and CDR2 is FYNNEI. V lost 6 bases and J lost 5; bases outside the gene matches: 8. The CDR3 covers 14 residues. The CDR3 nucleotides read TGTGCCAGCAGGGGGACAGAGTCCCTAGATACGCAGTATTTT. It codes for CASRGTESLDTQYF.

The rearrangement links TRBV28 to TRBJ2-1; TRBD2 matches at 11 bases. From germline, CDR1 is MDHEN and CDR2 SYDVKM. Unmatched junction bases numbered 2, after V lost 1 base and J lost 6 bases. This CDR3 spans 15 amino acids. In nucleotides, the CDR3 is TGTGCCAGCAGTTTATCACTAGCGGGAGCCAATGAGCAGTTCTTC. This codes for CASSLSLAGANEQFF.

This clone occurred a few times. The chain carries TRBV15 and TRBJ2-1, with 11 nucleotides matching TRBD2. Germline V gene lookup returns CDR1 LNHNV and CDR2 YYDKDF (reference sequence). The V and J ends lost 9 bases and 4 bases, in that order; junction bases with no gene match: 8. The CDR3 totals 15 residues. As DNA, the CDR3 is TGTGCCACTAGCTATCGACTAGCGGGATACAATGAGCAGTTCTTC. This codes for CATSYRLAGYNEQFF. The variable domain in full, completed from reference TRBV15 and TRBJ2-1, reads DAMVIQNPRYQVTQFGKPVTLSCSQTLNHNVMYWYQQKSSQAPKLLFHYYDKDFNNEADTPDNFQSRRPNTSFCFLDIRSPGLGDTAMYLCATSYRLAGYNEQFFGPGTRLTVL.